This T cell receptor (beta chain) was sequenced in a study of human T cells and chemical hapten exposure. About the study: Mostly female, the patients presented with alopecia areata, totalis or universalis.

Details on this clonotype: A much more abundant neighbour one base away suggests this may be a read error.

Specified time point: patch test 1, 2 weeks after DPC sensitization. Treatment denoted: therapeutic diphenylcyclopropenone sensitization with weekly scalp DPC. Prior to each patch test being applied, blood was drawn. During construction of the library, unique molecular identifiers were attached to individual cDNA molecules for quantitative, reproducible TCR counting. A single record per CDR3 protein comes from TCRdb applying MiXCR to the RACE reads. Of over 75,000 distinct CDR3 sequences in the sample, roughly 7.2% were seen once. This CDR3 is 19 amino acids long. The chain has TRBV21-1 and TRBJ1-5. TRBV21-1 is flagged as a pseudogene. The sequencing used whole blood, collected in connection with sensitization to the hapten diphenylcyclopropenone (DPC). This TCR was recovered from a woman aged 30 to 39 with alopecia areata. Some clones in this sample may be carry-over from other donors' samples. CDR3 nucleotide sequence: TGTGCCAGCAGCAAAGTAGACAGGGCCCTAGAGACTAGCAATCAGCTCCAGCATTTT. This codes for CASSKVDRALETSNQLQHF.